Listed below are T cell receptor beta chains from one sample, sequenced in a study of blood T cell repertoires in COVID-19. Sequencing was performed with immunoSEQ multiplex PCR; in TCRdb, only in-frame clones are kept and a portion is missing. The table includes approximately 240,000 clones, 75% to 95% detected once. Sequenced material: PBMCs or T cells enriched from blood (not recorded which). The source of these receptors is a woman between 18 and 29 years old who had recovered from COVID-19. CDR3s include the opening cysteine and the closing phenylalanine or tryptophan. D genes are given only for firm matches. Size values are once, few and many counts, or a class for expanded clones, and some rows have none.

-	TRBV5-4	TRBJ1-4	-	TGTGCCAGCAGCTTACGTGGTGCGCGTGAAAAACTGTTTTTT	CASSLRGAREKLFF
-	TRBV29-1	TRBJ2-5	-	TGCAGCGTTGGCGCCAAAGAGACCCAGTACTTC	CSVGAKETQYF
TRBD1	TRBV28	TRBJ2-5	-	TGTGCCAGCAGTGCGTCTGGGACAGAGGAGACCCAGTACTTC	CASSASGTEETQYF
TRBD1	TRBV3-1/TRBV3-2	TRBJ2-7	once	TGTGCCAGCAGCCTTGGACAGGGGTACGAGCAGTACTTC	CASSLGQGYEQYF
-	TRBV6-1	TRBJ1-2	-	TGTGCCAGCAGTGAAGACAGCTTAGGCTACACCTTC	CASSEDSLGYTF
-	TRBV3-1/TRBV3-2	TRBJ2-2	-	TGTGCCAGCAGCCAAGGATGGCGGGGTAACACCGGGGAGCTGTTTTTT	CASSQGWRGNTGELFF
TRBD1	TRBV11-3	TRBJ1-2	-	TGTGCCAGCAGCTTATCGGGACAGATCTATGGCTACACCTTC	CASSLSGQIYGYTF
-	TRBV5-6	TRBJ1-4	-	TGTGCCAGCAGCCCGGGCCTATCGGACACTGTAAAACTGTTTTTT	CASSPGLSDTVKLFF
TRBD2	TRBV7-9	TRBJ2-7	-	TGTGCCAGCAGCCCCCGACGGGGGGGGGCCCACGAGCAGTACTTC	CASSPRRGGAHEQYF
-	TRBV7-2	TRBJ2-7	-	TGTGCCAGCAGCAAAGACAGGTACTCCTACGAGCAGTACTTC	CASSKDRYSYEQYF
TRBD1	TRBV10-3	TRBJ1-2	-	TGTGCCATCAGCCCTCCGGACAGGGACTATGGCTACACCTTC	CAISPPDRDYGYTF
-	TRBV10-3	TRBJ1-1	-	TGTGCCATCATGGCGAACACTGAAGCTTTCTTT	CAIMANTEAFF
TRBD1	TRBV5-4	TRBJ2-7	-	TGTGCCAGCAGCTCGGACAGGGGCTACGAGCAGTACTTC	CASSSDRGYEQYF
-	TRBV28	TRBJ1-4	-	TGTGCCAGCAGTTCCGACCTCCGGGGGGCTAATGAAAAACTGTTTTTT	CASSSDLRGANEKLFF
-	TRBV18	TRBJ1-1	-	TGTGCCAGCTCACCCCAGGGGTTGAACACTGAAGCTTTCTTT	CASSPQGLNTEAFF
-	TRBV6-2/TRBV6-3	TRBJ1-2	-	TGTGCCAGCAGTTACCCCTCGCCGGACACCTTC	CASSYPSPDTF
TRBD1	TRBV19	TRBJ2-1	-	TGTGCCAGTTCGAGGACAGGTTGGACTGAGCAGTTCTTC	CASSRTGWTEQFF
-	TRBV15	TRBJ1-5	-	TGTGCCACCAGCAAAGACCGCAGCGCTAGCAATCAGCCCCAGCATTTT	CATSKDRSASNQPQHF
-	TRBV5-6	TRBJ1-1	-	TGTGCCAGCAGCCCATCCGGGGCTGAAGCTTTCTTT	CASSPSGAEAFF
TRBD2	TRBV10-3	TRBJ2-2	-	TGTGCCATCAGCCCAATCGGGGGGTCCGGGGAGCTGTTTTTT	CAISPIGGSGELFF
TRBD1	TRBV9	TRBJ2-5	-	TGTGCCAGCAGCGCCAACCCCCACAGGGGTGGACAAGAGACCCAGTACTTC	CASSANPHRGGQETQYF
-	TRBV5-1	TRBJ1-2	-	TGCGCCAGCAGCCCTATGGGGGGGAACTATGGCTACACCTTC	CASSPMGGNYGYTF
TRBD1	TRBV28	TRBJ2-3	-	TGTGCCAGCAGCCCAGGGACAGTAAACACAGATACGCAGTATTTT	CASSPGTVNTDTQYF
-	TRBV4-1	TRBJ1-5	-	TGCGCCAGCAGCCAAGATGAATGGGGAGTTGGCAATCAGCCCCAGCATTTT	CASSQDEWGVGNQPQHF
TRBD1	TRBV7-8	TRBJ2-2	-	TGTGCCAGCAGCTCCTCCGGGACAGCCGTCGGTTTTAACACCGGGGAGCTGTTTTTT	CASSSSGTAVGFNTGELFF
-	TRBV12-3/TRBV12-4	TRBJ1-1	-	TGTGCCAGCAGCCGGACAGAGAACACTGAAGCTTTCTTT	CASSRTENTEAFF